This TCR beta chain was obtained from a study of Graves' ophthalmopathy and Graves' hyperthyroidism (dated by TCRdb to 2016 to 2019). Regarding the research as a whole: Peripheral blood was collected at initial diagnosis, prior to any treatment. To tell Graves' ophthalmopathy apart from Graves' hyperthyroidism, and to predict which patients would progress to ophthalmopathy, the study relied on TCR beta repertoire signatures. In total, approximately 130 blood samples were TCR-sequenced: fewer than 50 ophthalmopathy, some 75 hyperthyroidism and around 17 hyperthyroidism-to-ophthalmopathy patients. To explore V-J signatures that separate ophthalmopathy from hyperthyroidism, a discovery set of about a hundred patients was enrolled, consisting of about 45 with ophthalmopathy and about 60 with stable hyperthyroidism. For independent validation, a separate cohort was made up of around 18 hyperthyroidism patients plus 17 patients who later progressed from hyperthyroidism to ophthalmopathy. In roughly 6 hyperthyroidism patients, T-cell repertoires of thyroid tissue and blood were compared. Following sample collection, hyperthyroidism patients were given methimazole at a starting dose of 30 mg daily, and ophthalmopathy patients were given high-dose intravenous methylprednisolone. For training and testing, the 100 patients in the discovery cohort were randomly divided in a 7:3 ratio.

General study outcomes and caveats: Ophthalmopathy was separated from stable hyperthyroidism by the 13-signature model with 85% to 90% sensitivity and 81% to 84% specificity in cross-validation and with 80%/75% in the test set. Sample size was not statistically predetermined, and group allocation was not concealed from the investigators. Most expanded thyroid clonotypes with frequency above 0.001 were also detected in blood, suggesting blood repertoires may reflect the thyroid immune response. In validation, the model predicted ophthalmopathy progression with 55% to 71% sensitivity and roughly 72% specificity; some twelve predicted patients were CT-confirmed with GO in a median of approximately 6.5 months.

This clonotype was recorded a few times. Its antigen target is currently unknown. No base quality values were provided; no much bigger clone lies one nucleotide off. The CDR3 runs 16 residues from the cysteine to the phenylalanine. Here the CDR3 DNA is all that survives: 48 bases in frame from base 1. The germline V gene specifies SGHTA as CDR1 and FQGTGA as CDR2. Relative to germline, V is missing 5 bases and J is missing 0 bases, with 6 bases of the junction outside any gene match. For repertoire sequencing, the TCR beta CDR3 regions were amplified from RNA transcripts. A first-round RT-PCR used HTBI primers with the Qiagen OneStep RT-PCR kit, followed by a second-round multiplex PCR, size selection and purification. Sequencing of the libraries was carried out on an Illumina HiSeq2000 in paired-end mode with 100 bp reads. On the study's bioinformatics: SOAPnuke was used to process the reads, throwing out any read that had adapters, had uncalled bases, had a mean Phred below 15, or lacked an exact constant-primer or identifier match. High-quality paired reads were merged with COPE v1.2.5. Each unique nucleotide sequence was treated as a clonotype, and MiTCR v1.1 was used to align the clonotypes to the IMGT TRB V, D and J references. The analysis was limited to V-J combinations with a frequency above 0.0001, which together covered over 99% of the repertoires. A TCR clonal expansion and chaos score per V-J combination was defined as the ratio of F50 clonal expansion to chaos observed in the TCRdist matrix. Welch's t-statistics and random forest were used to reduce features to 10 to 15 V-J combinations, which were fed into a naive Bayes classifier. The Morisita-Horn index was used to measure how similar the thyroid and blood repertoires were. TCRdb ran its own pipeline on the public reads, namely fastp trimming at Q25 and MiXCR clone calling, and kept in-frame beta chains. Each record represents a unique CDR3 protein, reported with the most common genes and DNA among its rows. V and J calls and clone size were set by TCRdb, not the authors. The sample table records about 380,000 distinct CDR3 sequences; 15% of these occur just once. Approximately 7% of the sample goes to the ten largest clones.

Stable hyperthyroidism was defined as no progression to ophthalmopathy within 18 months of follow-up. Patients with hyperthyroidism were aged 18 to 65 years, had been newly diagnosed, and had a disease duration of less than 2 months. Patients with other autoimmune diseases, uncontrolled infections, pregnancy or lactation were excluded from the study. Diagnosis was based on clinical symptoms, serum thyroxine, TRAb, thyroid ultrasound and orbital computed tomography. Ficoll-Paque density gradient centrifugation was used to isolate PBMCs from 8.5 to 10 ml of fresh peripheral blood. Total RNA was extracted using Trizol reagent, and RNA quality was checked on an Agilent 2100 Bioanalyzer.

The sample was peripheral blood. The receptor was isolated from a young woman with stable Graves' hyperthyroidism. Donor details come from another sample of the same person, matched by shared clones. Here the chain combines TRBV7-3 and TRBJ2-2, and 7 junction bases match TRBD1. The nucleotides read TGTGCCAGCAGCGCCTGGACAGGTGCGAACACCGGGGAGCTGTTTTTT. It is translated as CASSAWTGANTGELFF. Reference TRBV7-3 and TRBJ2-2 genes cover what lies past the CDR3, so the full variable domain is GAGVSQTPSNKVTEKGKYVELRCDPISGHTALYWYRQSLGQGPEFLIYFQGTGAADDSGLPNDRFFAVRPEGSVSTLKIQRTERGDSAVYLCASSAWTGANTGELFFGEGSRLTVL.